This paragraph covers one TCR beta chain sequence. The antigen remains unidentified. The junction departs from germline at one end; a sequencing error may be responsible. A primer in the constant region served to generate TCR beta cDNA from 500 ng of total RNA. ARM-PCR, slightly modified, supplied the TCR beta libraries through three nested multiplex PCR rounds. In the first two PCR rounds, TRBV1-TRBV30 forward primers were paired with a C-beta reverse primer, and each round lasted approximately 9 cycles. TCRdb re-derived calls from the multiplex PCR reads in MiXCR, one entry per CDR3 protein. The profile shows roughly 80,000 distinct CDR3 sequences, approximately 70% of them singletons. RNA and DNA were co-extracted from approximately 20-30 mg of unsorted bulk tissue. The sample comes from a study of tumor-infiltrating lymphocytes in primary liver carcinoma. Study observations and caveats: It was in tumors, not blood, that the top-250-clone fraction was significantly higher (p = 0.039).

The CDR3 runs 16 residues. Germline V gene sequence: CDR1 MNHEY, CDR2 SVGAGI. The rearrangement joins TRBV6-5 to TRBJ2-7; a weak D match, TRBD1 (5 bases). The specimen was tumor-adjacent normal liver tissue. This sequence was found in a man aged 35 to 55 with primary liver carcinoma and hepatitis B virus infection. For the CDR3, the DNA is TGTGCCAACAGGCCCGGACGGGCAGCATCCTTTTACGAGGAGTACTTC. It codes for CANRPGRAASFYEEYF.